This T cell receptor beta chain stems from a study of cytomegalovirus exposure and HLA in healthy donors. PCR used 60 Vbeta primers and 13 Jbeta primers. Sequenced by immunoSEQ multiplex PCR; TCRdb stores in-frame clones only, minus some. In the table there are 80,000 or so clones, roughly 80% of which are singletons. Germline CDR1 LNHDA, CDR2 SQIVND (reference sequence). This CDR3 is built from 15 residues. V was clipped by 3 bases and J by 4 bases; unmatched bases: 5. The chain recombines TRBV19 with TRBJ2-7; 11 bases map to TRBD2. The TCR originated in a man between 40 and 49 years old in good health and CMV-seronegative. Material for sequencing was PBMCs. The CDR3 nucleotides read TGTGCCAGTAGTATTGTAGCGGGAGGGAATTACGAGCAGTACTTC. It translates to CASSIVAGGNYEQYF. Combining the CDR3 with reference TRBV19 and TRBJ2-7 gives the whole variable domain DGGITQSPKYLFRKEGQNVTLSCEQNLNHDAMYWYRQDPGQGLRLIYYSQIVNDFQKGDIAEGYSVSREKKESFPLTVTSAQKNPTAFYLCASSIVAGGNYEQYFGPGTRLTVT.